The rows below give T cell receptor beta chains drawn from one sample of a study of cytomegalovirus exposure and HLA in healthy donors. Sequencing was performed with immunoSEQ multiplex PCR; in TCRdb, only in-frame clones are kept and a portion is missing. The sample has roughly 96,000 clones, roughly 74% seen once; the top ten hold around an eighth. What was sequenced was PBMCs. Receptors originate from a woman aged 70-85 years in good health and CMV-seropositive. CDR3s include the opening cysteine and the closing phenylalanine or tryptophan. The order of the fields is V gene, J gene, CDR3 protein.

v_gene: TRBV19
j_gene: TRBJ2-7
CDR3aa: CASSINSAGMEQYF

v_gene: TRBV19
j_gene: TRBJ2-1
CDR3aa: CASSMALGLGGTRHNEQFF

v_gene: TRBV6-4
j_gene: TRBJ2-7
CDR3aa: CASILSWGCEQYF

v_gene: TRBV15
j_gene: TRBJ2-3
CDR3aa: CATSIPLDLGKEFF

v_gene: TRBV30
j_gene: TRBJ1-2
CDR3aa: CAWSFSGGYTF

v_gene: TRBV9
j_gene: TRBJ2-3
CDR3aa: CASSVAQGRGTDTQYF

v_gene: TRBV11-2
j_gene: TRBJ2-7
CDR3aa: CASSLIPSGDEQYF

v_gene: TRBV18
j_gene: TRBJ2-7
CDR3aa: CASSRLAFDEQYF

v_gene: TRBV10-2
j_gene: TRBJ1-4
CDR3aa: CASSEGKGLTNEKLFF

v_gene: TRBV10-3
j_gene: TRBJ2-3
CDR3aa: CAISERTSGSFTDTQYF

v_gene: TRBV28
j_gene: TRBJ1-4
CDR3aa: CASIRQLSTNEKLFF

v_gene: TRBV11-2
j_gene: TRBJ2-7
CDR3aa: CASSQLWSYEQYF

v_gene: TRBV15
j_gene: TRBJ2-5
CDR3aa: CATSREAGERETQYF

v_gene: TRBV18
j_gene: TRBJ2-2
CDR3aa: CASSRRQNTGELFF

v_gene: TRBV18
j_gene: TRBJ1-3
CDR3aa: CASSPPSGQRNTIYF

v_gene: TRBV7-8
j_gene: TRBJ2-1
CDR3aa: CASSPRLAGGYNEQFF

v_gene: TRBV6-5
j_gene: TRBJ2-2
CDR3aa: CASNEGLGNTGELFF

v_gene: TRBV19
j_gene: TRBJ1-5
CDR3aa: CASSAPGLSDYYSNQPQHF

v_gene: TRBV27
j_gene: .
CDR3aa: CASSLRTGFAYEQYF

v_gene: TRBV2
j_gene: TRBJ2-1
CDR3aa: CASSGWRVGKFF

v_gene: TRBV5-1
j_gene: TRBJ1-6
CDR3aa: CASSLDPGTVTINSPLHF

v_gene: TRBV5-6
j_gene: TRBJ2-7
CDR3aa: CASGQTKRGSYEQYF

v_gene: TRBV28
j_gene: TRBJ1-4
CDR3aa: CASSRSGNEKLFF

v_gene: TRBV4-3
j_gene: TRBJ1-2
CDR3aa: CASSQGLLGTGLNYGYTF

v_gene: TRBV27
j_gene: TRBJ1-3
CDR3aa: CASSPTTTESYSGNTIYF

v_gene: TRBV30
j_gene: TRBJ2-1
CDR3aa: CAWSSAGTNEQFF

v_gene: TRBV6-1
j_gene: TRBJ1-5
CDR3aa: CASSAEQGQPQHF

v_gene: TRBV5-8
j_gene: TRBJ2-7
CDR3aa: CASSLGLTGGSYEQYF

v_gene: TRBV7-2
j_gene: TRBJ2-5
CDR3aa: CASSSSPRGTQYF

v_gene: TRBV5-5
j_gene: TRBJ1-3
CDR3aa: CASSPQVLANTIYF